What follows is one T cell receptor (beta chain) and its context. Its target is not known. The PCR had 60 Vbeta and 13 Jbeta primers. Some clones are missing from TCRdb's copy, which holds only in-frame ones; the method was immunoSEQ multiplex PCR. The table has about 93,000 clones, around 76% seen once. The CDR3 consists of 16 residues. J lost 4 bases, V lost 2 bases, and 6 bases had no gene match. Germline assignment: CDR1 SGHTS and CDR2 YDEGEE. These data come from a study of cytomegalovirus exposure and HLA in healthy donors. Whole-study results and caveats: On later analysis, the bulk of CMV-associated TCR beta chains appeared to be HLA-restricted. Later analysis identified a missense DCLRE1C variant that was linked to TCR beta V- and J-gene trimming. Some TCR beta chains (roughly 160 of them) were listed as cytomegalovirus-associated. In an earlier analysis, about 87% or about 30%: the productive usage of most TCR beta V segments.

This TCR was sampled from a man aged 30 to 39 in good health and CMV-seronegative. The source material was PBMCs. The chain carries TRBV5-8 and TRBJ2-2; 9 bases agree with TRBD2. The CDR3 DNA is TGTGCCAGCAGCTTCCCCGGACTAGCGTCCACCGGGGAGCTGTTTTTT. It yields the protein CASSFPGLASTGELFF.